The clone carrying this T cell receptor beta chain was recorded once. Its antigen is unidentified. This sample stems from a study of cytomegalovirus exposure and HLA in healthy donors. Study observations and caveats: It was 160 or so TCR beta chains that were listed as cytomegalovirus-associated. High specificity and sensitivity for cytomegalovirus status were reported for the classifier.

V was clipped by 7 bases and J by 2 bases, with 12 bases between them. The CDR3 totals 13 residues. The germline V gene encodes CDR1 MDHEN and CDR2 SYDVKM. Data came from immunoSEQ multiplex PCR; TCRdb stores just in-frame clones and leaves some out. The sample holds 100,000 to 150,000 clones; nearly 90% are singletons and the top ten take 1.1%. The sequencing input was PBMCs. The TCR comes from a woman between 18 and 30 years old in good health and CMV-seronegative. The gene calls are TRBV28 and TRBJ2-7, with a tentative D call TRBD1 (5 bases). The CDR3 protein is CASIGRVAYEQYV. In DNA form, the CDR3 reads TGTGCCAGCATCGGCAGGGTAGCCTACGAGCAGTACGTC.